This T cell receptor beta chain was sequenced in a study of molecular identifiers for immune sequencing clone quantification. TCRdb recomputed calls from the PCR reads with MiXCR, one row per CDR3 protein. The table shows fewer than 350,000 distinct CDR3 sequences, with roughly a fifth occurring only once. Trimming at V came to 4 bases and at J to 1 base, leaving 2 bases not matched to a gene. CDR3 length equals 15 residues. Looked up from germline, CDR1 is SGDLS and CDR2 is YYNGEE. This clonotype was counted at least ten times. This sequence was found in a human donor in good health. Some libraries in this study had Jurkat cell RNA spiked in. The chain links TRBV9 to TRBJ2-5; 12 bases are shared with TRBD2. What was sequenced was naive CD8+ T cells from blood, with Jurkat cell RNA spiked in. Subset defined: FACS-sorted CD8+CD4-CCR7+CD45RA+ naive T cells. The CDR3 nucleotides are TGTGCCAGCAGCTGGACTAGCGGGACCCAAGAGACCCAGTACTTC. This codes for CASSWTSGTQETQYF.